This T cell receptor beta chain emerged from a study of T cells expressing NK-cell markers (dated by TCRdb to 2020 to 2021). For the wider study: In sorted CD3+CD56+NKG2C+, CD3+CD56+NKG2C- and CD3+CD56-NKG2C+ T-cell subsets from about 8 donors, TCR beta-chain repertoires were profiled. Randomly selected healthy volunteers, three men and five women, were used as the eight sequenced donors. Of the eight sequenced donors, seven were found to be HCMV-seropositive and one was found to be HCMV-seronegative. Sequencing of the libraries produced 2 x 150 bp reads on Illumina HiSeq 2000/2500, MiSeq or NextSeq.

To determine HCMV serostatus, a commercial ELISA kit was used to detect HCMV-specific IgG in serum. Peripheral blood mononuclear cells were isolated from blood by Ficoll density gradient centrifugation. Overall study outcomes, separate from this receptor: Whether the expanded NKG2C-expressing T cell clones were specific for HCMV antigens was left unclear. Those dominant clonotypes were again the most abundant among CD3+CD56-NKG2C+ cells in a few donors, at about 25-60.1%. In roughly 6 donors, the dominant CD3+CD56+NKG2C+ clonotypes ranked among the top 10 CD8+ clonotypes, making up roughly 1.0-8% of CD8+ T cells.

Comment on this clonotype: Its recognized antigen is unknown.

The data were produced on an Illumina HiSeq 2000. 5'RACE template switching, by which a universal primer site and unique molecular identifiers were added, was used to make TCR beta cDNA libraries. cDNA synthesis was primed from the TCR beta constant segment and was followed by two successive PCR amplification steps. From the authors' description of their analysis: MIGEC was used to demultiplex reads and group reads by UMI, and MiTCR was used to assemble and quantify clonotypes. To remove erroneous sequences, TCR cDNA sequences were retained only when supported by two or more reads. Downstream repertoire analysis used the tcR package, and clonotypes were matched across fractions by CDR3 nucleotide sequence plus V segment. VDJmatch was used to annotate antigen specificity against VDJdb, with one amino acid substitution in CDR3 allowed. TCRdb reprocessed the reads into one record per CDR3 protein sequence, lacking DNA. The V and J calls shown here were made by TCRdb, not taken from the authors' results. This sample's table carries 500,000 or so distinct CDR3 sequences. Jointly, the top ten make up around 3.3% of the sample.

Including cysteine and phenylalanine, the CDR3 has 13 amino acids. No DNA has been recorded. According to the germline V gene (reference sequence), CDR1 reads MNHEY and CDR2 reads SMNVEV. Sequencing was carried out using blood T cells: a sorted CD56 or NKG2C T cell subset, CD4+ or CD8+ T cells, or bulk PBMC T cells (not recorded which). Recombination connected TRBV27 to TRBJ2-1; TCRdb proposes TRBD1, but this gene call is untestable without DNA. This receptor was identified in a young man in good health. Donor details come from another sample of the same person, matched by shared clones. The CDR3 reads CASSQALYNEQFF.